The present TCR beta chain was sequenced within a study of response to subunit inactivated influenza vaccine. In TCRdb, the RT-PCR reads were re-called with MiXCR into one record per CDR3 protein. The table lists hundreds of thousands of distinct CDR3 sequences, under 9% of them singletons. Of note for this clonotype: Its antigen is not identified. A much more abundant neighbour one base away suggests this may be a read error.

This CDR3 spans 13 amino acids. CDR1 is KGHSH, CDR2 LQKENI, per germline. Whole-study results and caveats: Only a handful of new T cells, the authors suggested, are recruited with each seasonal influenza vaccination.

This TCR was sampled from a man between 50 and 75 years old who received an inactivated influenza vaccine. The chain recombines TRBV18 with TRBJ2-7, with a possible D match to TRBD2 (7 bases). This material consisted of PBMCs from blood, taken around 25 months after vaccination. The CDR3 is CASSLGGRDEQCF. In nucleotides, the CDR3 is TGTGCCAGCTCCCTCGGGGGGCGCGACGAGCAGTGCTTC. Supplemented by reference TRBV18 and TRBJ2-7, the full variable domain reads NAGVMQNPRHLVRRRGQEARLRCSPMKGHSHVYWYRQLPEEGLKFMVYLQKENIIDESGMPKERFSAEFPKEGPSILRIQQVVRGDSAAYFCASSLGGRDEQCFGPGTRLTVT.